Following are 19 T cell receptor beta chains from one sample sequenced in a study of graft-versus-host responses after intestinal transplantation. Clones were sequenced by immunoSEQ multiplex PCR, and TCRdb holds only the in-frame ones, with some missing. The profile shows 12,000 to 15,000 clones, approximately 80% of them singletons. Graft tissue processing released intraepithelial and lamina propria lymphocytes. Specimen: ileum tissue, collected approximately 27 days after intestinal transplant. All receptors derive from a human patient who received an intestinal transplant, so some T cells may come from the graft donor.

The V and J genes are TRBV6-1 and TRBJ2-1, with D perhaps matching TRBD2 (5 bases). V lost 4 bases and J lost 3, with 7 bases in between. Germline CDR1 reads MNHNS; CDR2 reads SASEGT. There are 13 residues in the CDR3. The CDR3 protein is CASSARDYNEQFF. DNA for the CDR3: TGTGCCAGCAGTGCCCGGGACTACAATGAGCAGTTCTTC.

V is TRBV11-1 and J is TRBJ2-7, with 8 bases fitting TRBD1. After removal of 5 bases from V and 3 bases from J, the junction contained 9 bases not matched to a gene. CDR1 is SGHAT, CDR2 FQDESV, per germline (reference sequence). There are 15 residues in the CDR3. The CDR3, as DNA: TGTGCCAGCAGCCAGGACAGGGTGACATACTACGAGCAGTACTTC. It specifies CASSQDRVTYYEQYF. The full variable domain, with the rest looked up from reference TRBV11-1 and TRBJ2-7, is EAEVAQSPRYKITEKSQAVAFWCDPISGHATLYWYRQILGQGPELLVQFQDESVVDDSQLPKDRFSAERLKGVDSTLKIQPAELGDSAMYLCASSQDRVTYYEQYFGPGTRLTVT.

This sequence joins TRBV11-2 and TRBJ1-6; maybe TRBD1 (6 bases). The CDR3 spans 16 residues. Germline-derived CDR1 and CDR2 are SGHAT and FQNNGV. The V gene lost 4 bases and the J gene lost 6 bases, with 16 bases spanning the gap. The CDR3 here is CASSSRRGGLNSPLHF. Here the CDR3 DNA reads TGTGCCAGCAGCTCCAGAAGGGGGGGGCTTAATTCACCCCTCCACTTT. Together with reference TRBV11-2 and TRBJ1-6, the CDR3 gives the full variable domain: EAGVAQSPRYKIIEKRQSVAFWCNPISGHATLYWYQQILGQGPKLLIQFQNNGVVDDSQLPKDRFSAERLKGVDSTLKIQPAKLEDSAVYLCASSSRRGGLNSPLHFGNGTRLTVT.

The chain joins TRBV27 to TRBJ1-1; D not certain. V was clipped by 2 bases and J by 2 bases, with 15 bases between them. Germline V lookup: CDR1 MNHEY, CDR2 SMNVEV (reference sequence). The CDR3 runs 16 residues. The CDR3 nucleotides are TGTGCCAGCAGTTTAAGGACTACGGGATTTAACACTGAAGCTTTCTTT. It yields the protein CASSLRTTGFNTEAFF.

V is TRBV19 and J is TRBJ1-2; 8 nucleotides line up with TRBD1. Trimming took 5 bases from V and 5 from J; bases not matched to a gene: 13. CDR3 size: 16 residues. The germline gives CDR1 LNHDA, CDR2 SQIVND (reference sequence). CDR3 sequence (DNA): TGTGCCAGTAGTGCTGGACAGGGAAGAGTGGGTTATGGCTACACCTTC. Residues: CASSAGQGRVGYGYTF.

J is TRBJ2-7 and V is TRBV2, with 10 bases that match TRBD2. Germline loops: CDR1 SNHLY, CDR2 FYNNEI. Germline trimming cut 1 base from V and 2 bases from J; bases unmatched to any gene: 14. The CDR3 covers 19 residues. DNA for the CDR3: TGTGCCAGCAGTGAAGACCCGGGGCTAGCGGGGGTTTTCGCCTACGAGCAGTACGTC. Encoded protein: CASSEDPGLAGVFAYEQYV.

This chain joins TRBV6-1 and TRBJ1-4, with 10 bases identical to TRBD1. Germline V CDR1 and CDR2: MNHNS, SASEGT. V dropped 2 bases and J dropped 2; count of bases not matched to a gene: 5. The length of the CDR3 is 17 residues. The CDR3 loop is CASSERTGGGTNEKLFF. Written as DNA, the CDR3 is TGTGCCAGCAGTGAACGGACAGGGGGTGGTACTAATGAAAAACTGTTTTTT.

This sequence joins TRBV6-5 and TRBJ1-1; D ambiguous. The CDR3 has 14 amino acids. Per germline, CDR1 MNHEY and CDR2 SVGAGI. V was cut by 0 bases and J by 5 bases, with 10 bases left in between. The CDR3 DNA reads TGTGCCAGCAGTTACTCGGGCGACCAGACTGAAGCTTTCTTT. As protein: CASSYSGDQTEAFF.

This clone showed up just a few times. V gene TRBV5-1 combines with J gene TRBJ1-2, with a tentative D call TRBD1 (5 bases). With 2 bases removed from V and 3 bases from J, the gap between germline ends came to 8 bases. Germline lookup yields CDR1 SGHRS and CDR2 YFSETQ. This CDR3 spans 13 amino acids. The CDR3 region has the DNA TGCGCCAGCAGCTTCGACAGCCACTATGGCTACACCTTC. This encodes CASSFDSHYGYTF.

The DNA of the CDR3 is TGTGCCAGCAGCCCCGGGGGGGCCTTAGATACGCAGTATTTT. It specifies CASSPGGALDTQYF. The J gene is TRBJ2-3, the V gene TRBV6-1, with 8 bases identical to TRBD2. The CDR3 is 14 amino acids. Trimming cost V 6 bases and J 5 bases; bases outside gene matches: 7. CDR1 is MNHNS and CDR2 is SASEGT in the germline V gene.

This sequence joins TRBV6-1 and TRBJ2-5; possible D gene TRBD2, 6 bases. The germline gives CDR1 MNHNS, CDR2 SASEGT. The CDR3 has 11 amino acids. The ends were cut back, 10 bases at V and 9 bases at J, with 15 bases in the middle. This CDR3 is CATSGGEPQYF. The CDR3 DNA reads TGTGCCACGAGCGGCGGGGAGCCCCAGTACTTC.

The rearrangement links TRBV5-3 to TRBJ2-7; D might be TRBD1 (6 bases). TRBV5-3 is identified as an open reading frame with a role that is uncertain. Trimming stripped 2 bases from V and 3 bases from J, with 9 bases between. The CDR3 contains 13 residues. DNA for the CDR3: TGTGCCAGAAGCTTCGCCAGGGGCTACGAGCAGTACGTC. It translates to CARSFARGYEQYV.

This clone appeared a single time. The chain uses TRBV18 and TRBJ1-5; TRBD1 aligns across 11 bases. Unmatched junction bases numbered 8, after V lost 3 bases and J lost 4 bases. CDR3 size: 17 residues. Germline CDR1 reads KGHSH; CDR2 reads LQKENI. The CDR3 loop reads CASSPNGQGAGNQPQHF. The CDR3 DNA reads TGTGCCAGCTCACCTAACGGACAGGGGGCTGGAAATCAGCCCCAGCATTTT.

This sequence joins TRBV5-4 and TRBJ2-1, with 8 bases matching TRBD1. The CDR3 sequence is 16 residues long. Germline trimming cut 4 bases from V and 2 bases from J; bases unmatched to any gene: 8. The germline CDR1 and CDR2 sequences are SGHNT and YYREEE (reference sequence). The CDR3 bases are TGTGCCAGCAGCCTATCGACAGGGGTCCCCTACAATGAGCAGTTCTTC. It specifies CASSLSTGVPYNEQFF.

The genes are TRBV28 and TRBJ2-5; 11 nucleotides line up with TRBD2. V dropped 6 bases and J dropped 7; count of bases not matched to a gene: 19. The CDR3 length is 18 residues. Germline CDR1 MDHEN, CDR2 SYDVKM. Here the CDR3 reads CASSQTGLAARIRGTQYF. For the CDR3, the DNA is TGTGCCAGCAGCCAAACGGGACTAGCGGCCCGGATAAGGGGGACCCAGTACTTC.

This clone was recorded a few times. The V call is TRBV5-1, the J call TRBJ1-5; tentatively, D is TRBD1 (5 bases). Between the trimmed V and J ends, which lost 4 bases and 2 bases, there was a span of 13 bases. This CDR3 has 15 residues. The V gene's germline CDR1 is SGHRS and CDR2 YFSETQ. The DNA for the CDR3 is TGCGCCAGCAGCATGGGTTGGGGGGGCAATCAGCCCCAGCATTTT. Encoded protein: CASSMGWGGNQPQHF. The complete variable domain, with remaining parts taken from reference TRBV5-1 and TRBJ1-5, reads KAGVTQTPRYLIKTRGQQVTLSCSPISGHRSVSWYQQTPGQGLQFLFEYFSETQRNKGNFPGRFSGRQFSNSRSEMNVSTLELGDSALYLCASSMGWGGNQPQHFGDGTRLSIL.

This rearrangement joins TRBV7-9 to TRBJ1-4; 8 nucleotides align to TRBD1. V was clipped by 2 bases and J by 4 bases; unmatched bases: 6. Germline CDR1 SEHNR, CDR2 FQNEAQ (reference sequence). The CDR3 is made up of 16 amino acids. CDR3: CASSLPTGGLNEKLFF. The CDR3 DNA follows: TGTGCCAGCAGCTTACCTACAGGGGGACTTAATGAAAAACTGTTTTTT.

The genes are TRBV7-9 and TRBJ2-5, with 12 bases matching TRBD1. Losses at the gene ends were 5 bases for V and 4 bases for J; bases not matched to a gene: 5. CDR3 size: 15 residues. Germline CDR1 is SEHNR and CDR2 is FQNEAQ (reference sequence). Here the CDR3 reads CASSRSGQGAETQYF. The CDR3, as DNA: TGTGCCAGCAGCCGCTCGGGACAGGGGGCAGAGACCCAGTACTTC.

This sequence joins TRBV7-8 and TRBJ2-3; 7 nucleotides agree with TRBD2. The germline gives CDR1 SGHVS, CDR2 FQNEAQ. This CDR3 has 14 residues. Trimming cost V 8 bases and J 3 bases; bases outside gene matches: 8. The CDR3 reads CASEVSGTTDTQYF. CDR3 coding DNA: TGTGCCAGCGAAGTGAGCGGGACTACAGATACGCAGTATTTT.